A single T cell receptor beta chain is shown here with its context. Its antigen is as yet unknown. These data originate in a study of CXCR3-negative and CXCR3-positive naive CD8 T cells. Study-level findings and limits: Naive subsets were similarly diverse, while memory CD8+ repertoires were much less diverse.

All TRB cDNA libraries came from 5' RACE performed with UMI labels. TCRdb reanalyzed the 5' RACE reads, giving one entry per CDR3 protein sequence and no DNA. The sample has roughly 100,000 distinct CDR3 sequences. Germline V CDR1 and CDR2: SGHKS, YYEKEE (reference sequence). This CDR3 has 15 residues. The sequence was obtained from a human donor in good health. Some clones in this sample may be carry-over from other donors' samples. This chain connects TRBV5-5 to TRBJ2-1; TCRdb's assignment of TRBD1 cannot be checked, as there is no DNA. Sequenced sample: naive CXCR3- CD8+ T cells from blood. As for subset: CD45RO-CCR7+CD27+CD95- naive CD8+ T cells lacking CXCR3 (TNR3-). CDR3 loop: CASRLGQGGYNEQFF.